The 4 T cell receptor beta chains given below trace back to one sample, sequenced in a study of CD8 T cells in Susac syndrome (dated by TCRdb to about 2019). The library was generated by the immunoSEQ multiplex PCR assay. RNA was extracted with the RNeasy kit and 0.5 to 1 ug was reverse transcribed using random hexamers. TCRdb reprocessing: public reads trimmed at Q25 with fastp, clones called with MiXCR, in-frame beta chains kept. Every distinct CDR3 protein forms one entry, paired with its most common genes and DNA. The sample table shows over 150,000 distinct CDR3 sequences, and just under 95% are seen once. The ten most abundant clones make up around 0.095% of the sample. The material sequenced was CD4+ T cells from PBMCs. The receptors were sampled from a human donor with Susac syndrome.

V is TRBV3-1 and J is TRBJ2-2; D is uncertain. The CDR3 spans 12 residues. Trimming removed 1 base from V and 7 bases from J, with 4 bases in between. Looked up from germline, CDR1 is LGHDT and CDR2 is YNNKEL (reference sequence). The CDR3 sequence: CASSQVGGELFF. Here the CDR3 DNA reads TGTGCCAGCAGCCAAGTAGGCGGGGAGCTGTTTTTT.

CDR3 DNA sequence: TGTGCCTGGGAGACTATTGCAGATACGCAGTATTTT. This translates into CAWETIADTQYF. The chain uses TRBV30 and TRBJ2-3, with D tentatively TRBD2 (5 bases). The CDR3 totals 12 residues. Trimming stripped 5 bases from V and 4 bases from J, with 10 bases between. Germline values: CDR1 GTSNPN, CDR2 SVGIG (reference sequence). Using reference TRBV30 and TRBJ2-3 for the parts outside the CDR3, the full variable domain is SQTIHQWPATLVQPVGSPLSLECTVEGTSNPNLYWYRQAAGRGLQLLFYSVGIGQISSEVPQNLSASRPQDRQFILSSKKLLLSDSGFYLCAWETIADTQYFGPGTRLTVL.

The rearrangement links TRBV5-1 to TRBJ1-5; D remains ambiguous. Trimming took off 0 bases at V and 3 bases at J, with 10 bases between the two ends. The CDR3 totals 15 residues. From germline, CDR1 is SGHRS and CDR2 YFSETQ. The CDR3 sequence is CASSLDGDPNQPQHF. The CDR3 region has the DNA TGCGCCAGCAGCTTGGACGGTGACCCCAATCAGCCCCAGCATTTT.

V and J are TRBV7-9 and TRBJ1-2; perhaps TRBD1 as D (6 bases). Per germline, CDR1 SEHNR and CDR2 FQNEAQ (reference sequence). The CDR3 totals 16 residues. Trimming took 6 bases from V and 0 from J, leaving 17 bases between them. The CDR3 bases are TGTGCCAGCAGTCTCGGACAGCCCCTTCCTAACTATGGCTACACCTTC. Its protein product is CASSLGQPLPNYGYTF.